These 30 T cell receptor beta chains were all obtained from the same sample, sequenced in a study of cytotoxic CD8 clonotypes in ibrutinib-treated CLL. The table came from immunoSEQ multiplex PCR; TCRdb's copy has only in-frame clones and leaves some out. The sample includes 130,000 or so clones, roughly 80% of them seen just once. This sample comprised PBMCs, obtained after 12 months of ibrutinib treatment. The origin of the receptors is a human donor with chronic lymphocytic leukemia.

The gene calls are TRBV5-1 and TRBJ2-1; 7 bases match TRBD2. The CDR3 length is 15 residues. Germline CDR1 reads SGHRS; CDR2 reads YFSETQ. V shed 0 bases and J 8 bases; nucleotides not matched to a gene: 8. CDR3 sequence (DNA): TGCGCCAGCAGCTTGGCCCGGCGGGAGCGGGATGAGCAGTTCTTC. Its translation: CASSLARRERDEQFF.

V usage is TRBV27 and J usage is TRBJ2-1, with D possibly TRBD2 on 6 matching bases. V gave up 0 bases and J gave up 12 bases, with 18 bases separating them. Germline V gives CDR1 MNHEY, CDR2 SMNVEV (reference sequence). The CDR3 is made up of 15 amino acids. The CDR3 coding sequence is TGTGCCAGCAGTTTATCGGTCGGGGGTTTGAGGGTGCAGTTCTTC. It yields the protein CASSLSVGGLRVQFF.

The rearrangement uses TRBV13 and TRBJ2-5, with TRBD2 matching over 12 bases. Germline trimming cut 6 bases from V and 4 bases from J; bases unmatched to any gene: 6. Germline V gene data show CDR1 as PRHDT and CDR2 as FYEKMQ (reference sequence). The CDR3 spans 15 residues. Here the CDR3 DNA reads TGTGCCAGCAGACCGCTACTAGCGGGGGGAGAGACCCAGTACTTC. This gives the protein CASRPLLAGGETQYF.

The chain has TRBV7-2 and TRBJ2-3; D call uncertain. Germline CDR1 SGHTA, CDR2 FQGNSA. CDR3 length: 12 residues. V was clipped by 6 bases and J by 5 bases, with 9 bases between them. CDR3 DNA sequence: TGTGCCAGCAGACCTATAGGAGATACGCAGTATTTT. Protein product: CASRPIGDTQYF. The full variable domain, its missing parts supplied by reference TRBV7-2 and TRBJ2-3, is GAGVSQSPSNKVTEKGKDVELRCDPISGHTALYWYRQSLGQGLEFLIYFQGNSAPDKSGLPSDRFSAERTGGSVSTLTIQRTQQEDSAVYLCASRPIGDTQYFGPGTRLTVL.

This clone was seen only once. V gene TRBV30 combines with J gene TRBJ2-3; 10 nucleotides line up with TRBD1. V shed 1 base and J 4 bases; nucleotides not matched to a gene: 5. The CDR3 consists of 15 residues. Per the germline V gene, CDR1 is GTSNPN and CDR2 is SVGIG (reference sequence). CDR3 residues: CAWSGDRGLADTQYF. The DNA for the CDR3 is TGTGCCTGGAGTGGGGACAGGGGACTCGCAGATACGCAGTATTTT.

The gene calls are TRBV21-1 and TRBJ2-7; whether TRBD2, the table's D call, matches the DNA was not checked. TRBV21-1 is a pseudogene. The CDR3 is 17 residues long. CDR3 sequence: CASSTGGQNSTPYEQYF. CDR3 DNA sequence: TGTGCCAGCAGCACGGGGGGTCAGAACTCAACCCCCTACGAGCAGTACTTC.

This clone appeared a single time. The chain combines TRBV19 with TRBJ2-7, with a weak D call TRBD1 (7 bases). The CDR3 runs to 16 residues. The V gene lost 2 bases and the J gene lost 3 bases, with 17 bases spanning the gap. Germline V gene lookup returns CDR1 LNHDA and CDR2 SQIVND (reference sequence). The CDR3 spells CASSISAGGSIYEQYF. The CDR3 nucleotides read TGTGCCAGTAGTATATCGGCAGGGGGGAGCATCTACGAGCAGTACTTC.

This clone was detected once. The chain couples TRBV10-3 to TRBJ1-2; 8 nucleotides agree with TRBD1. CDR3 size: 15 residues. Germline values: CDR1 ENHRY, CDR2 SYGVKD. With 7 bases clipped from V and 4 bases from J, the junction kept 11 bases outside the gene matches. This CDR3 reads CAITPPGQVPYGYTF. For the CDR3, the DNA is TGTGCCATCACCCCCCCGGGACAGGTCCCCTATGGCTACACCTTC.

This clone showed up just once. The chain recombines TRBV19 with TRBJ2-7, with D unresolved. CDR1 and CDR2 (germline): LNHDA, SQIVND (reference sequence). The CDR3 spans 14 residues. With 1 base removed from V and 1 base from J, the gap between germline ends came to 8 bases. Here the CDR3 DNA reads TGTGCCAGTAGTATAGGCGCACAGTCCTACGAGCAGTACTTC. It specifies CASSIGAQSYEQYF.

Here the CDR3 DNA reads TGTGCCAGCAGCGTAGCTTGGGGGGAGTTCACAGATACGCAGTATTTT. Translated: CASSVAWGEFTDTQYF. This chain connects TRBV9 to TRBJ2-3; a weak D match, TRBD2 (6 bases). Trimming shortened V by 0 bases and J by 2 bases, and 13 bases separated the two germline ends. The CDR3 has 16 residues. Per germline, CDR1 SGDLS and CDR2 YYNGEE.

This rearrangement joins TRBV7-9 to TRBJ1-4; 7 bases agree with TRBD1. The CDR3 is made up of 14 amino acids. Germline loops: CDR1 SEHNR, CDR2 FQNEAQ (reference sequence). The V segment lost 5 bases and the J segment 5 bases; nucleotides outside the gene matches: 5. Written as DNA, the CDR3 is TGTGCCAGCAGCAGGGGACAGAAAAATGAAAAACTGTTTTTT. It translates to CASSRGQKNEKLFF.

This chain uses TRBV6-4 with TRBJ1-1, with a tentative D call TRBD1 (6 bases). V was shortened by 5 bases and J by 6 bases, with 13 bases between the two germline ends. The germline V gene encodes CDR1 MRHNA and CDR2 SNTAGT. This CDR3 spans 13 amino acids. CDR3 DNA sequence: TGTGCCAGCAGTTATACGGGGGCAGCTGAAGCTTTCTTT. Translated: CASSYTGAAEAFF.

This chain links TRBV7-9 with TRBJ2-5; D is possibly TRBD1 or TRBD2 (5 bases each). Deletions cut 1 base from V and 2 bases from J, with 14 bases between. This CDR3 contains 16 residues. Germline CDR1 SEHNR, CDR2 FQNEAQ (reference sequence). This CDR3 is CASSLGYLGVQETQYF. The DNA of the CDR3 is TGTGCCAGCAGCTTAGGGTATTTGGGGGTTCAAGAGACCCAGTACTTC. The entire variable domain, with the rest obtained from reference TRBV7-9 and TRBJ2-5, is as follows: DTGVSQNPRHKITKRGQNVTFRCDPISEHNRLYWYRQTLGQGPEFLTYFQNEAQLEKSRLLSDRFSAERPKGSFSTLEIQRTEQGDSAMYLCASSLGYLGVQETQYFGPGTRLLVL.

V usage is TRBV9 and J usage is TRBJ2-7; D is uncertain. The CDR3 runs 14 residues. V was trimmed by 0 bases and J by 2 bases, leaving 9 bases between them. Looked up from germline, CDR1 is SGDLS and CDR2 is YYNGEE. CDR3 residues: CASSVASEAYEQYF. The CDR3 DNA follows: TGTGCCAGCAGCGTAGCCAGCGAGGCCTACGAGCAGTACTTC.

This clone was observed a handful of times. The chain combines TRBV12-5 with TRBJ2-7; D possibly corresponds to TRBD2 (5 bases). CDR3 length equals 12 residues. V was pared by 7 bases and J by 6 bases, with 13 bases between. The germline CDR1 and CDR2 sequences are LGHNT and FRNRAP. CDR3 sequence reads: CASAILASEQYF. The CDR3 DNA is TGTGCTAGTGCCATCCTAGCCTCCGAGCAGTACTTC.

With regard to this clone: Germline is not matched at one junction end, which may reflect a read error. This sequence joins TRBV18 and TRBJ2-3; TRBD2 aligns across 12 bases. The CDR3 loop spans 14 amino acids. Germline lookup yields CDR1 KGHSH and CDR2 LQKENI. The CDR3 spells CASSQLAGGDTQYF. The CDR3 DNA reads TGTGCCAGTTCACAACTAGCGGGAGGAGATACGCAGTATTTT.

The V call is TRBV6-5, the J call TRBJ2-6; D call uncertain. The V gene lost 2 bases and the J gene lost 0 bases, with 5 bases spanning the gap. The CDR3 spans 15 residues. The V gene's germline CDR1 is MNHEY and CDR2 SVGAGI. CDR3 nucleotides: TGTGCCAGCAGTTACCAAAACTCTGGGGCCAACGTCCTGACTTTC. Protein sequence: CASSYQNSGANVLTF.

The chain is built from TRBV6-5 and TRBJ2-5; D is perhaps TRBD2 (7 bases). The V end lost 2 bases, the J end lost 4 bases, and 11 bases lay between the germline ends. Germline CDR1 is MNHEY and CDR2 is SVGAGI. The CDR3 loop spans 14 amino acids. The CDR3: CASSYGGARETQYF. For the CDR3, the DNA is TGTGCCAGCAGTTACGGGGGGGCCCGAGAGACCCAGTACTTC.

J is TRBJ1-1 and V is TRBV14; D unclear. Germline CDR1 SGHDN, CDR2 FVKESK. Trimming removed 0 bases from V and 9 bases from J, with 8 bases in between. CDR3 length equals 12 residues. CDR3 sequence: CASSQDQVQAFF. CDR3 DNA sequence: TGTGCCAGCAGCCAAGATCAGGTTCAAGCTTTCTTT.

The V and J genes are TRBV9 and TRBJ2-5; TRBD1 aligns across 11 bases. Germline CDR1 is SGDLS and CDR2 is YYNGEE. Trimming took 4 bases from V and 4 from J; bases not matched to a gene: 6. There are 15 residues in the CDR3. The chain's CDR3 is CASSRGQGAVETQYF. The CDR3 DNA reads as TGTGCCAGCAGCAGAGGACAGGGGGCTGTAGAGACCCAGTACTTC.

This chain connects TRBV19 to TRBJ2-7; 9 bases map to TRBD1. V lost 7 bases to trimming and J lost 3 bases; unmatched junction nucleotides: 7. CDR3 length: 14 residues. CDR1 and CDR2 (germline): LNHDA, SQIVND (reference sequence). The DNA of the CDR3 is TGTGCCAGTACCACAGGGGGCAGTGTCTACGAGCAGTACTTC. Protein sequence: CASTTGGSVYEQYF.

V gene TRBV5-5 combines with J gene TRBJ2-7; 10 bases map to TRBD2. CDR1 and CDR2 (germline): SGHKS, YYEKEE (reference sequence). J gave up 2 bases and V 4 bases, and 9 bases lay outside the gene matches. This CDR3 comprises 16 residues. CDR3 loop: CASSGILAGKPYEQYF. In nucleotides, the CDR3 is TGTGCCAGCAGCGGAATACTAGCGGGAAAACCCTACGAGCAGTACTTC.

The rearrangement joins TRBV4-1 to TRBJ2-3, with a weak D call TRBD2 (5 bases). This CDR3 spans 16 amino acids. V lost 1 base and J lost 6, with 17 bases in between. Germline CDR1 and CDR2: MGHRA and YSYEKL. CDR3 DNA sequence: TGCGCCAGCAGCCAAGGAAGCGGTTTCCTTAGGGATACGCAGTATTTT. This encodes CASSQGSGFLRDTQYF.

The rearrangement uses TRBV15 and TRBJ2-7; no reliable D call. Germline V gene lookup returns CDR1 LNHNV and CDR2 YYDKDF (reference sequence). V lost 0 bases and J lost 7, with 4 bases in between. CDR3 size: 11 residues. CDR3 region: CATSREWEQYF. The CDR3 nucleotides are TGTGCCACCAGCAGAGAATGGGAGCAGTACTTC. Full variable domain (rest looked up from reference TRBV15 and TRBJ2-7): DAMVIQNPRYQVTQFGKPVTLSCSQTLNHNVMYWYQQKSSQAPKLLFHYYDKDFNNEADTPDNFQSRRPNTSFCFLDIRSPGLGDTAMYLCATSREWEQYFGPGTRLTVT.

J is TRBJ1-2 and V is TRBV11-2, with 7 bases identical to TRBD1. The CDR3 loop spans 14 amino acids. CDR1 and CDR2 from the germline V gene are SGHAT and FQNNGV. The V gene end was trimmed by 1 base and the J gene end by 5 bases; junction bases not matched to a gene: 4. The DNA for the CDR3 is TGTGCCAGCAGCTTAGGACAGGGCGGGTATGGCTACACCTTC. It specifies CASSLGQGGYGYTF.

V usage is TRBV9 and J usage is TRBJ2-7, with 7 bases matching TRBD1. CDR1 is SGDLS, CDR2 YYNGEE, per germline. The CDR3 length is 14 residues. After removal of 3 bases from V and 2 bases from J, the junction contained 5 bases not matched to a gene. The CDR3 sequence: CASSARDSTYEQYF. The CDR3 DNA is TGTGCCAGCAGCGCGAGGGACAGTACCTACGAGCAGTACTTC.

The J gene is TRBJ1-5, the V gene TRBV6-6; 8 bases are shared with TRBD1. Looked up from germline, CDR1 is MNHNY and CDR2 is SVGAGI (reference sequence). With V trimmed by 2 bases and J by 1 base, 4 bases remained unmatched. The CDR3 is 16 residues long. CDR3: CASSYGDRGSNQPQHF. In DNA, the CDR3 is TGTGCCAGCAGTTACGGCGACAGGGGCAGCAATCAGCCCCAGCATTTT.

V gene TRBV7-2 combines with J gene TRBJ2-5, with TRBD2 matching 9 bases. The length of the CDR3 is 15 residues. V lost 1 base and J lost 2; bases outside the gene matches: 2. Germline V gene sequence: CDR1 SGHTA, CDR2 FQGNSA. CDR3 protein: CASSLGLAVQETQYF. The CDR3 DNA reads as TGTGCCAGCAGCTTAGGACTAGCGGTTCAAGAGACCCAGTACTTC.

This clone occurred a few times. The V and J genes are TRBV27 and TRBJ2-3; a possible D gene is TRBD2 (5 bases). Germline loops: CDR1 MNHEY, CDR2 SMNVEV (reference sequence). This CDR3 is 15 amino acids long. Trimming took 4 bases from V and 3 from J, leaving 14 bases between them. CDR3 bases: TGTGCCAGCAGTTCCTACCTCACTAGGACAGATACGCAGTATTTT. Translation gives CASSSYLTRTDTQYF.

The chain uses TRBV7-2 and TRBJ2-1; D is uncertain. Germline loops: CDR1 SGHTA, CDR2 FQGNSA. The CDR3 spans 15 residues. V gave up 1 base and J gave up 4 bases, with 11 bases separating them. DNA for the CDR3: TGTGCCAGCAGCTTAGTAGGGTCCCCTTACAATGAGCAGTTCTTC. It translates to CASSLVGSPYNEQFF.